A selection of T cell receptor beta chains follows, all from one sample in a study of T-cell reconstitution after alpha-beta-depleted transplantation in children. TCRdb ran MiXCR on the PCR reads and lists one entry per CDR3 protein. In the table there are 200,000 to 300,000 distinct CDR3 sequences, about 26% of which are singletons. The specimen was PBMCs, collected before TCRalphabeta/CD19-depleted stem cell transplant. The receptors were gathered from a girl aged 2 to 9 with Fanconi anemia, due to receive a stem cell transplant. CDR3s include the opening cysteine and the closing phenylalanine or tryptophan. A D gene is named only where the DNA matches it firmly. Size is stated for part of the rows, as once, few or many counts, or as a class when the clone is expanded.

j_call	v_call	d_call	clone_size	cdr3_nt	cdr3_aa
TRBJ2-3	TRBV4-1	TRBD1	few	TGCGCCAGCAGCCAAGGGGACAGATCAGATACGCAGTATTTT	CASSQGDRSDTQYF
TRBJ1-6	TRBV7-8	TRBD1	many	TGTGCCAGCAGCTTGATAGACAGGGAAAATTCACCCCTCCACTTT	CASSLIDRENSPLHF
TRBJ1-4	TRBV27	.	many	TGTGCCAGCAGTCCCTTTGGACGGTTTAATGAAAAACTGTTTTTT	CASSPFGRFNEKLFF
TRBJ2-1	TRBV5-1	TRBD2	few	TGCGCCAGCAGCTTGAATCGGCTAGCGGGAGGTTCGGGGCCGGATGAGCAGTTCTTC	CASSLNRLAGGSGPDEQFF
TRBJ2-5	TRBV7-2	TRBD2	.	TGTGCCAGCAGCTTAGCCCTCTTTCTAGCGGGAGGGCATATAGGGACCCAGTACTTC	CASSLALFLAGGHIGTQYF
TRBJ2-3	TRBV29-1	.	.	TGCAGCGTTGGTTTGCTTATCCCGCGGGATACGCAGTATTTT	CSVGLLIPRDTQYF
TRBJ2-3	TRBV6-5	TRBD2	many	TGTGCCAGCAGCCCCCGACTAGCGGGGGGCGGTGTAGATACGCAGTATTTT	CASSPRLAGGGVDTQYF
TRBJ2-7	TRBV7-2	TRBD2	.	TGTGCCAGCAGCTTCATGACTAGCGGGAGGCTCTACGAGCAGTACTTC	CASSFMTSGRLYEQYF
TRBJ2-7	TRBV20-1	TRBD2	many	TGCAGTGCCGCTCCCCCCAGCGGGAGCGTCTATGAGCAGTACTTC	CSAAPPSGSVYEQYF
TRBJ2-3	TRBV6-2/TRBV6-3	TRBD2	few	TGTGCCAGCAGTTACCTTCGGACTAGCCCATTCACAGATACGCAGTATTTT	CASSYLRTSPFTDTQYF
TRBJ2-7	TRBV30	TRBD2	once	TGTGCCTGGAGTGTAGGGTTAGCGGGAACCTACGAGCAGTACTTC	CAWSVGLAGTYEQYF
TRBJ2-1	TRBV20-1	.	many	TGCAGTGCTAGATACCGGGACGTCTGGGATGAGCAGTTCTTC	CSARYRDVWDEQFF
TRBJ1-6	TRBV6-1	TRBD1	many	TGTGCCAGCGGTAACAGGGGTTCACCCCTCCACTTT	CASGNRGSPLHF
TRBJ2-5	TRBV18	.	few	TGTGCCAGCTCACCCGCGGGGGAGACCCAGTACTTC	CASSPAGETQYF
TRBJ1-1	TRBV20-1	.	few	TGCAGTGCTAGAGTCGGGGAATCCATGAACACTGAAGCTTTCTTT	CSARVGESMNTEAFF